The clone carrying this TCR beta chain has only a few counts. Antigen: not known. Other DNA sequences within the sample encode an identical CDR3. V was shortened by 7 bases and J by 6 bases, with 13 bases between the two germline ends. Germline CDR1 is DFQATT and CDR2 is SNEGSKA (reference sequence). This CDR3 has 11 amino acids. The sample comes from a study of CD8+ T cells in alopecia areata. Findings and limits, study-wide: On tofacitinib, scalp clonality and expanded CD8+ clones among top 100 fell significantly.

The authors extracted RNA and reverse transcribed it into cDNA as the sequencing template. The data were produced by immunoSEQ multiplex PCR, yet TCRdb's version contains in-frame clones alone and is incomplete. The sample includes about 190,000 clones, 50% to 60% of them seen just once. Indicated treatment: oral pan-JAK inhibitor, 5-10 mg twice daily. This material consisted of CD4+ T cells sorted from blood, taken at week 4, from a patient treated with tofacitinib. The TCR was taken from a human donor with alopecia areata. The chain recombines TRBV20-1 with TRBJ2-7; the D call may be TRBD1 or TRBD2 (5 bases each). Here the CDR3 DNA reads TGCAGTGTCCCGACTGGGGGCGAGCAGTACTTC. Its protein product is CSVPTGGEQYF.